The TCR beta chain described here comes from a study of blood T cell repertoires in COVID-19. Study context: Samples came from the United States, Italy and Spain, spanning acute and convalescent COVID-19. PBMCs, B-cell-depleted T cells, or T cells were the source of the cDNA or gDNA that made up the material.

TCRdb keeps only in-frame clones here, not all; method: immunoSEQ multiplex PCR. The data hold 150,000 to 200,000 clones, with 65% to 90% observed a single time. Sequenced material: peripheral blood. The source is a man in his 60s with acute or convalescent COVID-19.

The CDR3 sequence is CASSLDNSNQPQHF. CDR3 nucleotide sequence: TGTGCCAGCAGTTTGGACAATAGCAATCAGCCCCAGCATTTT. This chain links TRBV28 with TRBJ1-5; tentatively, D is TRBD1 (5 bases). In germline, CDR1 is MDHEN, CDR2 SYDVKM. Trimming stripped 3 bases from V and 0 bases from J, with 6 bases between. This CDR3 has 14 amino acids. Full variable domain (outside the CDR3, taken from reference TRBV28 and TRBJ1-5): DVKVTQSSRYLVKRTGEKVFLECVQDMDHENMFWYRQDPGLGLRLIYFSYDVKMKEKGDIPEGYSVSREKKERFSLILESASTNQTSMYLCASSLDNSNQPQHFGDGTRLSIL.